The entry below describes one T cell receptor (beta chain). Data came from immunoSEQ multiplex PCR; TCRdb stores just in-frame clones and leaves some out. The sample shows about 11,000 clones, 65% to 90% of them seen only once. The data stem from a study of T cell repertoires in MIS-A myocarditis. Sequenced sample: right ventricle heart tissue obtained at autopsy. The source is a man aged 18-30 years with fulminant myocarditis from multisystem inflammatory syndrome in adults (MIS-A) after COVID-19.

The CDR3 sequence is CASSIEGTVNTEAFF. The CDR3 DNA is TGTGCCAGTAGTATAGAAGGCACGGTGAACACTGAAGCTTTCTTT. This chain uses TRBV19 with TRBJ1-1; D is unclear. Looked up from germline, CDR1 is LNHDA and CDR2 is SQIVND (reference sequence). V lost 0 bases, J lost 0 bases, and 8 bases lay in between. This CDR3 has 15 amino acids.